The entry below gives a single TCR beta chain sequence along with its context. These data come from a study of T cell changes during pregnancy in multiple sclerosis. Profiling relied on immunoSEQ multiplex PCR, and the TCRdb table lists in-frame clones only, not all of them. The sample lists tens of thousands of clones, about 94% occurring once. CDR3 size: 13 residues. The germline gives CDR1 SNHLY, CDR2 FYNNEI. J lost 6 bases, V lost 7 bases, and 5 bases had no gene match. Specimen: peripheral blood, collected in the third trimester of pregnancy. The source of this sequence is a female donor with multiple sclerosis, enrolled in a pregnancy study. The chain combines TRBV2 with TRBJ1-2; 10 bases fit TRBD1. Written as DNA, the CDR3 is TGTGCCAGCAATCGGGACAGGGGCGATGGCTACACCTTC. Residues: CASNRDRGDGYTF.